This T cell receptor beta chain was profiled in a study of T cells in Graves' hyperthyroidism and ophthalmopathy (dated by TCRdb to between 2018 and 2020). A note on the overall study: TCR V-J signatures able to tell the groups apart were searched for in a discovery cohort of 100 patients, of whom around 42 had Graves' ophthalmopathy and more than 55 had stable Graves' hyperthyroidism. According to the paper, TCR Vbeta CDR3 sequencing was carried out on about 140 peripheral blood samples, which came from around 43 ophthalmopathy, fewer than 80 hyperthyroidism and around 17 progressor patients. Following sampling, methimazole starting at 30 mg daily was given to hyperthyroidism patients, and high-dose intravenous methylprednisolone was given to ophthalmopathy patients. In six Graves' hyperthyroidism patients, the study also compared T-cell repertoires from thyroid tissue with T-cell repertoires from blood. The approximately 97 discovery patients were randomly divided into training and test sets at a 7:3 ratio. Prospective prediction of ophthalmopathy was tested in an independent validation cohort consisting of fewer than 20 hyperthyroidism patients and approximately 16 patients who later progressed to ophthalmopathy.

The TCR beta CDR3 regions were amplified from the RNA transcripts. The TCR CDR3 was subjected to a first round of RT-PCR using the HTBI primer set and the Qiagen OneStep RT-PCR kit. Libraries were constructed in a second round of multiplex PCR, after which size selection and purification were performed. Libraries were sequenced paired-end with 100 bp reads on an Illumina HiSeq2000. For the original study's pipeline: SOAPnuke was used to process the raw data, throwing out any read that contained adapters or uncalled bases, had a mean Phred below 15, or lacked an exact constant-primer or identifier match. COPE v1.2.5 was used to merge the high-quality paired reads, and each unique nucleotide sequence was defined as a clonotype. MiTCR v1.1 was used to align clonotypes to the IMGT TRBV, TRBD and TRBJ reference segments. Analysis was restricted to V-J combinations with a frequency above 0.0001, which covered roughly 99% of repertoires. A TCS score was defined as the ratio between F50 (clonal expansion) and ExV (chaos), using BLOSUM62-based TCRdist between CDR3 peptides within each V-J. Welch's t-statistics and random forest reduced just over 500 V-J features to under 15, which were used in a naive Bayes classifier (R e1071). The Morisita-Horn index was used to measure how similar the thyroid and blood repertoires were. TCRdb passed the public sequencing reads through fastp at Q25 and MiXCR, retaining productive beta sequences. All rows with the same CDR3 protein become a single entry with the most common DNA and genes. These V and J calls derive from TCRdb rather than the authors' analysis. The sample yields 550,000 to 700,000 distinct CDR3 sequences; around 42% were counted once. Jointly, the top ten make up over 15% of the sample.

As to this clonotype: The clone's antigen remains unknown. No per-base quality is available; no much larger clone lies one base away.

Beyond this particular receptor, the publication reports: In validation, the model predicted progression to ophthalmopathy with over 65% sensitivity and approximately 74% specificity, a median of 6.5 months before onset. A model built on a 13 V-J signature distinguished ophthalmopathy from stable hyperthyroidism, reaching 85% to 90% sensitivity and around 81% specificity in cross-validation and 80%/75% in testing. Sample size was not statistically predetermined, and blinding of investigators to group allocation was not performed. Most expanded thyroid clonotypes (frequency above 0.001) were also detected in blood, suggesting blood repertoires may reflect thyroid immune responses.

Exclusion was applied to patients with uncontrolled infections, other autoimmune diseases, pregnancy or lactation. Diagnoses were based on clinical symptoms, serum thyroxine and TRAb, thyroid ultrasound and orbital computed tomography. Total RNA was extracted using Trizol reagent, and RNA quality was assessed on an Agilent 2100 Bioanalyzer. Sequenced sample: peripheral blood or thyroid tissue (not recorded which). The origin of this receptor is an adult woman with Graves' disease, either hyperthyroidism or ophthalmopathy (not recorded which).

The nucleotide sequence is TGTGCCAGCAGCTTGGGGACAACCGATGAAAAACTGTTTTTT. It codes for CASSLGTTDEKLFF. The rearranged segments are TRBV5-5 and TRBJ1-4; TRBD1 could be the D gene, as 5 bases match. Deletion took 0 bases off V and 6 bases off J, with a span of 9 bases between the germline ends. In the germline V gene (reference sequence), CDR1 corresponds to SGHKS and CDR2 to YYEKEE. The CDR3 sequence holds 14 residues, the cysteine and phenylalanine included. Only CDR3 DNA remains: 42 bases, in frame from the first base.